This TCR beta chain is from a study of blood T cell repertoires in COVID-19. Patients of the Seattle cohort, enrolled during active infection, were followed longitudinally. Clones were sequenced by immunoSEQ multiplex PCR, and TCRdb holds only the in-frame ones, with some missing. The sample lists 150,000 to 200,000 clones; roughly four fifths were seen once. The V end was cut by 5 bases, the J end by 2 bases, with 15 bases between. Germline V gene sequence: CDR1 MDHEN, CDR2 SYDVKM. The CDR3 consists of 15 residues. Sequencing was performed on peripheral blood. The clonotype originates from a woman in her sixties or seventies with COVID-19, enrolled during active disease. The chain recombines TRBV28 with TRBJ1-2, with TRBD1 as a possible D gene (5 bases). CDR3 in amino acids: CASSPDHRPNYGYTF. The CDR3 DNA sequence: TGTGCCAGCAGTCCGGACCACAGGCCCAACTATGGCTACACCTTC.